This T cell receptor (beta chain) was found in a study of OX40 agonist ivuxolimab in advanced cancers. Trimming at V came to 5 bases and at J to 3 bases, leaving 0 bases not matched to a gene. This CDR3 has 13 residues. CDR1 is SGHRS and CDR2 is YFSETQ in the germline V gene. Some clones are missing from TCRdb's copy, which holds only in-frame ones; the method was immunoSEQ multiplex PCR. The repertoire holds about 100,000 clones, with approximately 90% as singletons. The sequenced sample was CD4+ or CD8+ T cells sorted from blood, obtained in a trial of the OX40 agonist ivuxolimab. The V and J genes are TRBV5-1 and TRBJ2-7, with 12 nucleotides matching TRBD2. The TCR sequence derives from an adult with an advanced solid tumor such as melanoma, head and neck, liver or kidney cancer. DNA of the CDR3: TGCGCCAGCAGGACTAGCGGGAGCTACGAGCAGTACTTC. Amino acids: CASRTSGSYEQYF.